The rows below give T cell receptor beta chains drawn from one sample of a study of blood T cell repertoires in COVID-19. Data came from immunoSEQ multiplex PCR; TCRdb stores just in-frame clones and leaves some out. This table holds 25,000 to 30,000 clones, roughly 85% found once. The sequenced sample consisted of peripheral blood. The receptors originated from a human donor in a cohort sampled during active COVID-19. Each CDR3 is given with its conserved first and last residue. Each record gives: J gene, clone size, D gene, V gene, CDR3 DNA, CDR3 protein. The D gene is left open where the match is weak. Not every row has a clone size; where given, it reads once, few, many or a size class.

TRBJ2-7 . . TRBV7-2 TGTGCCAGCAGCTTAGTGGAGACTAGCTACGAGCAGTACTTC CASSLVETSYEQYF
TRBJ1-1 . . TRBV27 TGTGCCAGCACCATCACCGGGGTTCCGGGGGTTAACACTGAAGCTTTCTTT CASTITGVPGVNTEAFF
TRBJ1-2 few TRBD1 TRBV6-5 TGTGCCAGCAGTTACTCGACAGGGCTAAACTATGGCTACACCTTC CASSYSTGLNYGYTF
TRBJ1-2 . . TRBV5-6 TGTGCCAGCAGCTTGGTAGGGAGAGAAGACTATGGCTACACCTTC CASSLVGREDYGYTF
TRBJ1-6 few TRBD1 TRBV4-1 TGCGCCAGCAGCTATGGACAGGGCCTACCCCTCCACTTT CASSYGQGLPLHF
TRBJ1-3 once . TRBV28 TGTGCCAGCATTAGACTAGCTGGAAACACCATATATTTT CASIRLAGNTIYF
TRBJ1-5 few . TRBV2 TGTGCCAGCAGTACGGGAATAAATCAGCCCCAGCATTTT CASSTGINQPQHF
TRBJ1-1 . . TRBV2 TGTGCCAGCAGCGTTACAAGGGAGACTGAAGCTTTCTTT CASSVTRETEAFF
TRBJ2-1 . . TRBV6-6 TGTGCCAGCAGCCGTCATGAGGATGTGCCCTACAATGAGCAGTTCTTC CASSRHEDVPYNEQFF
TRBJ2-1 . TRBD1 TRBV5-4 TGTGCCAGCAGCTTGGGAGGGGGCGGAAACAATGAGCAGTTCTTC CASSLGGGGNNEQFF
TRBJ2-1 once TRBD2 TRBV28 TGTGCCAGCCGGGGGGGGACTAGGTTAGACAATGAGCAGTTCTTC CASRGGTRLDNEQFF
TRBJ2-1 . TRBD2 TRBV5-1 TGCGCCAGCACTACTAGCGGGGTCGACAATGAGCAGTTCTTC CASTTSGVDNEQFF
TRBJ1-3 . . TRBV19 TGTGCCAGTAGTCAGAACAATGGAGGACAGATCGGAAACACCATATATTTT CASSQNNGGQIGNTIYF
TRBJ1-4 . . TRBV5-1 TGCGCCAGCAGGGTCGGTGGGGGCCTCGGTGAAAAACTGTTTTTT CASRVGGGLGEKLFF
TRBJ2-5 once TRBD2 TRBV7-6 TGTGCCAGCAGCCGAGCCCTCCTAGCGGGGGGAGAGACCCAGTACTTC CASSRALLAGGETQYF
TRBJ2-7 . TRBD2 TRBV4-2 TGTGCCAGCAGCCAAGATATGGTGGCTAGCGGGGCCTACGAGCAGTACTTC CASSQDMVASGAYEQYF
TRBJ2-3 . TRBD1 TRBV27 TGTGCCAGCACAACCAACCGGGACAGCCTCCGGGCAGATACGCAGTATTTT CASTTNRDSLRADTQYF
TRBJ2-3 . . TRBV4-2 TGTGCCAGCAGCCCGCGGGGGCCTATCACCACAGATACGCAGTATTTT CASSPRGPITTDTQYF
TRBJ2-7 . TRBD1 TRBV5-1 TGCGCCAGCAGCTCCCGGGACAGGGTTGACGAGCAGTACTTC CASSSRDRVDEQYF
TRBJ2-7 . TRBD2 TRBV27 TGTGCCAGCAGTTCTGGGACTAGCGGGACCTACGAGCAGTACTTC CASSSGTSGTYEQYF
TRBJ1-1 . . TRBV5-1 TGCGCCAGCAGCTTGGGCGGGGGGTACACTGAAGCTTTCTTT CASSLGGGYTEAFF
TRBJ2-5 . . TRBV18 TGTGCCAGCTCACCATATCGTCAGGGCCAAGAGACCCAGTACTTC CASSPYRQGQETQYF
TRBJ2-3 . . TRBV20-1 TGCAGTGCCAAAGCGGGAGATACGCAGTATTTT CSAKAGDTQYF
TRBJ1-5 . TRBD1 TRBV28 TGTGCCAGCAGCCTGACAGGGACGAGCAATCAGCCCCAGCATTTT CASSLTGTSNQPQHF
TRBJ1-1 once . TRBV5-1 TGCGCCAGCAGCTCAGTATCCGGGGGACGGCAAGCTTTCTTT CASSSVSGGRQAFF
TRBJ2-2 few . TRBV5-4 TGTGCCAGCAGCACAAACACGCCGGGCACCGGGGAGCTGTTTTTT CASSTNTPGTGELFF
TRBJ2-3 . TRBD2 TRBV3-1/TRBV3-2 TGTGCCAGCAGCCGGGGCGGGAGTCGAGGCACAGATACGCAGTATTTT CASSRGGSRGTDTQYF
TRBJ2-3 . TRBD2 TRBV3-1/TRBV3-2 TGTGCCAGCAGCCCTGGAGCAGCGGGAGGAGATACGCAGTATTTT CASSPGAAGGDTQYF
TRBJ2-3 . TRBD2 TRBV7-2 TGTGCCAGCAGCTTAGTTTTTAGCGGGGGGGATATCACAGATACGCAGTATTTT CASSLVFSGGDITDTQYF
TRBJ2-3 . TRBD2 TRBV2 TGTGCCAGCAGTGAAGGACTAGCGGGGACAGATACGCAGTATTTT CASSEGLAGTDTQYF
TRBJ2-6 . . TRBV24-1 TGTGCCACCAGTGACCGCCAACAGTACTCTGGGGCCAACGTCCTGACTTTC CATSDRQQYSGANVLTF
TRBJ2-7 . TRBD2 TRBV11-3 TGTGCCAGCACCACGCTCCAGGGACGCGAGCGGGGAGGCTACGAGCAGTACTTC CASTTLQGRERGGYEQYF
TRBJ1-1 . . TRBV25-1 TGTGCCAGCACGGGGAGTATGAACACTGAAGCTTTCTTT CASTGSMNTEAFF
TRBJ2-1 once TRBD2 TRBV14 TGTGCCAGCAGCCAAATTCAGCGGGATTACAATGAGCAGTTCTTC CASSQIQRDYNEQFF
TRBJ2-3 . TRBD2 TRBV5-4 TGTGCCAGCAGCTTTACAGGACTAGCGGGGTCAGATACGCAGTATTTT CASSFTGLAGSDTQYF
TRBJ1-1 . . TRBV6-6 TGTGCCAGCAGTTACTCGCCCGGGGAAGGGAACACTGAAGCTTTCTTT CASSYSPGEGNTEAFF
TRBJ2-3 once TRBD1 TRBV10-1 TGCGCCAGCAGCGCGCTACAGGGGGGTAACACAGATACGCAGTATTTT CASSALQGGNTDTQYF
TRBJ2-2 . TRBD1 TRBV19 TGTGCCAGTAGTTCGCGACAGGGGCATGGCGGGGAGCTGTTTTTT CASSSRQGHGGELFF
TRBJ1-1 . . TRBV18 TGTGCCAGCTCACCACAGGGGGAGGGGAACACTGAAGCTTTCTTT CASSPQGEGNTEAFF
TRBJ2-7 . . TRBV15 TGTGCCACCAGCAGAGATCTGGCCAACTACGAGCAGTACTTC CATSRDLANYEQYF
TRBJ2-7 . . TRBV21-1 TGTGCCAGCAGCCTTCTAGCGGGAGGGCCGAGGGGCTTTTCCTACGAGCAGTACTTC CASSLLAGGPRGFSYEQYF
TRBJ2-1 . TRBD2 TRBV27 TGTGCCAGCAGTTTACGGCTAGCGGGATACAATGAGCAGTTCTTC CASSLRLAGYNEQFF
TRBJ2-7 . TRBD1 TRBV5-1 TGCGCCAGCAGCTTATCCCGGGACAGGGGGGGCGAGCAGTACTTC CASSLSRDRGGEQYF